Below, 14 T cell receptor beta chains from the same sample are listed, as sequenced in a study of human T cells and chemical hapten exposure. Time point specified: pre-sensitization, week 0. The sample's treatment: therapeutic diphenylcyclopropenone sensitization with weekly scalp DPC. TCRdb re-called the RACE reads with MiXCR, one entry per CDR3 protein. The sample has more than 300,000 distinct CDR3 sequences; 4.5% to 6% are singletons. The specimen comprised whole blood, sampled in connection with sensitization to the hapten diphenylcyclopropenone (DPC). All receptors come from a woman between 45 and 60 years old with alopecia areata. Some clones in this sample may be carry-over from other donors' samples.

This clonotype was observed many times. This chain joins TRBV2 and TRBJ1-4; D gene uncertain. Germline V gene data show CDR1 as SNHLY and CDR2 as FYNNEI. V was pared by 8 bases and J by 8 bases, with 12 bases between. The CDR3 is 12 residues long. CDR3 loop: CASGREREKLFF. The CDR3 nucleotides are TGTGCCAGCGGGAGGGAGCGGGAAAAACTGTTTTTT.

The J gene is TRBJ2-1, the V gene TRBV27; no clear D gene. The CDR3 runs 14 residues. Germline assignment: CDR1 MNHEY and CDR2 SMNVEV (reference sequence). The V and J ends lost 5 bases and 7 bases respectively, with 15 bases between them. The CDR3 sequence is CASSPSGLLNEQFF. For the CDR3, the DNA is TGTGCCAGCAGTCCATCCGGGCTCCTTAATGAGCAGTTCTTC.

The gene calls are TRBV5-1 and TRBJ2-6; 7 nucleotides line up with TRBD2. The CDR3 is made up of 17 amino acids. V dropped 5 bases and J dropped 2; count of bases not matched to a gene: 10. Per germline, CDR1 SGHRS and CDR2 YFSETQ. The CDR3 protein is CASSSGPGGAGANVLTF. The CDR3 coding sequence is TGCGCCAGCAGTTCGGGGCCGGGAGGTGCTGGGGCCAACGTCCTGACTTTC.

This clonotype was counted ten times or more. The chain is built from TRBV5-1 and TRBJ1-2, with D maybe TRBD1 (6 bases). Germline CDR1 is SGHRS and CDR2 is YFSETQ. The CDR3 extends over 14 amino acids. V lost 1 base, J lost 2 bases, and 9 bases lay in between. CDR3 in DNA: TGCGCCAGCAGCTTGCGGCAGGGGAACTATGGCTACACCTTC. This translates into CASSLRQGNYGYTF.

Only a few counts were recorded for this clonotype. CDR3 coding DNA: TGCAGAGCCGTCGGAGACGGACTCTACTATGGCTACACCTTC. Translated, it gives CRAVGDGLYYGYTF. The chain links TRBV20-1 to TRBJ1-2; no firm D call. The CDR3 has 14 amino acids. Germline assignment: CDR1 DFQATT and CDR2 SNEGSKA (reference sequence).

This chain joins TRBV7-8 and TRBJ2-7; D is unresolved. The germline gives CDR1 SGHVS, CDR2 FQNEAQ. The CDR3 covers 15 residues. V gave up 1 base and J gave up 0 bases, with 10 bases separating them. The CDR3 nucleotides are TGTGCCAGCAGCTTAGAGAAGGCGAGCTCCTACGAGCAGTACTTC. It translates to CASSLEKASSYEQYF.

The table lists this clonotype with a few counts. CDR3 bases: TGCAGCGTTCGCGATAGGGACGGAGCTAACTATGGCTACACCTTC. Translation gives CSVRDRDGANYGYTF. The J gene is TRBJ1-2, the V gene TRBV29-1; D is perhaps TRBD1 (5 bases). CDR1 and CDR2 from the germline V gene are SQVTM and ANQGSEA. The V end was cut by 5 bases, the J end by 0 bases, with 16 bases between. The CDR3 is 15 amino acids.

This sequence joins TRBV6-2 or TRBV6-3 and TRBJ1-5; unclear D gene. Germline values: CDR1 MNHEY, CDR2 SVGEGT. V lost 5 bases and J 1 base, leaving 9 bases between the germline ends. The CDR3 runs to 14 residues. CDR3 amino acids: CASSRSKSNQPQHF. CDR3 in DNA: TGTGCCAGCAGTCGCAGCAAGAGCAATCAGCCCCAGCATTTT.

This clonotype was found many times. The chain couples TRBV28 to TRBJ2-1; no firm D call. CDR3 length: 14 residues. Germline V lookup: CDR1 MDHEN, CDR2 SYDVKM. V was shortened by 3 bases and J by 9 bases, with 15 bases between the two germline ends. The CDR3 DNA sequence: TGTGCCAGCAGTTTCTCCCTGTCGGTGGGTGAGCAGTTCTTC. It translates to CASSFSLSVGEQFF.

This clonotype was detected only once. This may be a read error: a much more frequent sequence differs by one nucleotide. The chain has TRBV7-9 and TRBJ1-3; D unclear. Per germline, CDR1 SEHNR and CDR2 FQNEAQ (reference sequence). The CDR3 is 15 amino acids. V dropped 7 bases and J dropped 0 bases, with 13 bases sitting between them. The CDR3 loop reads CASNSTEDSGNTIYF. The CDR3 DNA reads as TGTGCCAGCAACTCAACAGAGGACTCTGGAAACACCATATATTTT.

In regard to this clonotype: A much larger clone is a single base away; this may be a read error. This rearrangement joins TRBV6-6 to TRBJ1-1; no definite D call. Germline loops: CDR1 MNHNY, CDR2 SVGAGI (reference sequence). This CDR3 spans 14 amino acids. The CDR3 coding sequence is TGTGCCAGCACGGAGAGGTCTTTGAACAGTGAAGCTTTCTTT. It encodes CASTERSLNSEAFF.

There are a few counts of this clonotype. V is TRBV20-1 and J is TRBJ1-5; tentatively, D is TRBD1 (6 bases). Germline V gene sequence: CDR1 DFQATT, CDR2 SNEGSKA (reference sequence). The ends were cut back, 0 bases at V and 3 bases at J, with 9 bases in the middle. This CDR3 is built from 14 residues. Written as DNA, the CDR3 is TGCAGTGCTAGAGATGGGGGGGCCAATCAGCCCCAGCATTTT. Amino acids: CSARDGGANQPQHF.

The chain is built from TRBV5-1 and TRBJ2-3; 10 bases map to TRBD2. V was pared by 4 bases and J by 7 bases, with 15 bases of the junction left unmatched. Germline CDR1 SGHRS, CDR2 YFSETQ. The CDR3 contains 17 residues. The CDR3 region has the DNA TGCGCCAGCAGCCCCGCCAGCGGGGGGGCATCGGTAAATACGCAGTATTTT. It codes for CASSPASGGASVNTQYF.

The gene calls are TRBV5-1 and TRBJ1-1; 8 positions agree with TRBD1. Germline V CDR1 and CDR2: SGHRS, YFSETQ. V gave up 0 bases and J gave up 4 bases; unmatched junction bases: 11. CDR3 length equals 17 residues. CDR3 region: CASSLVTGGGIGTEAFF. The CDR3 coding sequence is TGCGCCAGCAGCTTGGTAACAGGGGGAGGTATAGGCACTGAAGCTTTCTTT.